This section outlines one T cell receptor (beta chain) sequence together with its context. Its antigen remains unidentified. This specimen comes from a study of cytomegalovirus exposure and HLA in healthy donors. For the study at large: The Caucasian-associated ancestry cluster held 80% to 90% of roughly 400 genotyped donors. Study results and limitations: Later work found that TCR association rates differed between HLA loci; DRB1 had the most and HLA-C the fewest. As a later analysis revealed, most CMV-associated TCR beta chains appeared HLA-restricted.

Donors consisted of healthy bone marrow donors. This CDR3 has 17 amino acids. Germline assignment: CDR1 MNHNS and CDR2 SASEGT. Between the trimmed V and J ends, which lost 3 bases and 3 bases, there was a span of 18 bases. PCR was performed using 60 Vbeta and 13 Jbeta primers. Libraries were prepared by immunoSEQ multiplex PCR; TCRdb keeps only in-frame clonotypes and omits some of them. In the table there are some 170,000 clones, roughly four fifths of which are singletons. The sequenced material came from PBMCs. The rearrangement uses TRBV6-1 and TRBJ1-5; D perhaps matches TRBD1 (5 bases). This sequence was found in a woman in her twenties or thirties in good health and CMV-seronegative. The CDR3 region is CASSDPGGDDHNQPQHF. Here the CDR3 DNA reads TGTGCCAGCAGTGACCCGGGCGGGGACGACCACAATCAGCCCCAGCATTTT.